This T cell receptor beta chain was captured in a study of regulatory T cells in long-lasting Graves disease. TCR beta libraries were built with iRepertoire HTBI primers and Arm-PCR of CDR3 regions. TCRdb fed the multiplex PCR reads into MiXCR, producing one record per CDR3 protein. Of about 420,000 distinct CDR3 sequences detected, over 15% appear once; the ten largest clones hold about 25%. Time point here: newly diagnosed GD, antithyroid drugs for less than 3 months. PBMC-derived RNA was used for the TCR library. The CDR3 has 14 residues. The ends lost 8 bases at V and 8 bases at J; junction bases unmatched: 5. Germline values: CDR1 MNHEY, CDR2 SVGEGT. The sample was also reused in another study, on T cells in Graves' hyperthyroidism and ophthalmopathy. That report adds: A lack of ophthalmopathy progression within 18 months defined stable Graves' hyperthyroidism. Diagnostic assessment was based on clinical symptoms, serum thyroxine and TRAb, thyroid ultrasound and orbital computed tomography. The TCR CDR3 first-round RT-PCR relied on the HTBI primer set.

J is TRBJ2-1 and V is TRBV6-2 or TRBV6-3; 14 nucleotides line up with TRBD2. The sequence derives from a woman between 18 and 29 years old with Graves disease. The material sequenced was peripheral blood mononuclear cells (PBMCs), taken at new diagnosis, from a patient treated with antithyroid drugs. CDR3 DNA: TGTGCCAGCGGGACTAGCGGGAGAAACGATGAGCAGTTCTTC. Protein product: CASGTSGRNDEQFF.